The 20 T cell receptor beta chains in this list originate from one sample, sequenced in a study of blood T cell repertoires in COVID-19. The data were produced by immunoSEQ multiplex PCR, yet TCRdb's version contains in-frame clones alone and is incomplete. The data hold fewer than 120,000 clones, with 76% observed a single time. The sequenced sample consisted of peripheral blood. The receptor set was obtained from a woman older than 75 with acute or convalescent COVID-19.

This clone is deemed medium-sized. This chain links TRBV5-8 with TRBJ2-7; unclear D gene. The CDR3 is 15 residues long. Germline CDR1 and CDR2: SGHTS and YDEGEE. V gave up 4 bases and J gave up 3 bases, with 17 bases separating them. The chain's CDR3 is CASSLHPRVLYEQYF. The CDR3 DNA follows: TGTGCCAGCAGCCTCCACCCCCGGGTCCTCTACGAGCAGTACTTC.

The V call is TRBV6-5, the J call TRBJ1-1; 7 bases are a match to TRBD1. Germline V gene data show CDR1 as MNHEY and CDR2 as SVGAGI. Germline trimming cut 8 bases from V and 1 base from J; bases unmatched to any gene: 4. This CDR3 is 13 amino acids long. CDR3 in amino acids: CASVEGANTEAFF. CDR3 nucleotide sequence: TGTGCCAGCGTGGAGGGGGCGAACACTGAAGCTTTCTTT.

The V and J genes are TRBV13 and TRBJ2-3; TRBD2 agrees at 14 bases. The V segment lost 5 bases and the J segment 9 bases; nucleotides outside the gene matches: 13. The germline V gene has CDR1 PRHDT and CDR2 FYEKMQ (reference sequence). This CDR3 is 17 amino acids long. Here the CDR3 reads CASSGTSGGNEGRTQYF. CDR3 nucleotide sequence: TGTGCCAGCAGCGGGACTAGCGGGGGAAACGAGGGTAGAACGCAGTATTTT.

This clone was counted ten times or more. The chain combines TRBV11-2 with TRBJ2-1; TRBD2 agrees at 10 bases. V shed 9 bases and J 5 bases; nucleotides not matched to a gene: 13. The germline V gene has CDR1 SGHAT and CDR2 FQNNGV. This CDR3 comprises 16 residues. CDR3 nucleotides: TGTGCCAGTAAGGGGCTTAGCGGGAGGCCGCACAATGAGCAGTTCTTC. It is translated as CASKGLSGRPHNEQFF.

V usage is TRBV5-8 and J usage is TRBJ1-1; 8 bases line up with TRBD1. Germline trimming cut 4 bases from V and 8 bases from J; bases unmatched to any gene: 7. The CDR3 has 13 residues. CDR1 is SGHTS and CDR2 is YDEGEE in the germline V gene. The CDR3 region is CASSPNRDREAFF. The CDR3 DNA sequence: TGTGCCAGCAGCCCCAACCGGGACAGGGAAGCTTTCTTT. The full variable domain, with the rest looked up from reference TRBV5-8 and TRBJ1-1, is EAGVTQSPTHLIKTRGQQATLRCSPISGHTSVYWYQQALGLGLQFLLWYDEGEERNRGNFPPRFSGRQFPNYSSELNVNALELEDSALYLCASSPNRDREAFFGQGTRLTVV.

The chain employs TRBV7-2 and TRBJ2-7; TRBD1 agrees at 8 bases. This CDR3 has 14 residues. The ends lost 5 bases at V and 7 bases at J; junction bases unmatched: 10. Germline assignment: CDR1 SGHTA and CDR2 FQGNSA. CDR3 loop: CASSPWTGPREQYF. In DNA, the CDR3 is TGTGCCAGCAGCCCTTGGACAGGGCCCAGGGAGCAGTACTTC.

This clone was seen a few times. The CDR3 region has the DNA TGTGCCAGCAGTGTGGAAGCGGGGTACACCGGGGAGCTGTTTTTT. Translating gives CASSVEAGYTGELFF. The chain links TRBV2 to TRBJ2-2, with 7 bases that match TRBD2. CDR3 length equals 15 residues. Germline CDR1 reads SNHLY; CDR2 reads FYNNEI. Losses at the gene ends were 4 bases for V and 3 bases for J; bases not matched to a gene: 5.

The J gene is TRBJ2-3, the V gene TRBV7-9; 13 nucleotides match TRBD2. Trimming at V came to 2 bases and at J to 3 bases, leaving 8 bases not matched to a gene. The CDR3 extends over 18 amino acids. Germline-derived CDR1 and CDR2 are SEHNR and FQNEAQ (reference sequence). CDR3 in amino acids: CASSLLTSGGAITDTQYF. The CDR3 region has the DNA TGTGCCAGCAGCTTACTTACTAGCGGGGGGGCCATTACAGATACGCAGTATTTT.

The rearrangement joins TRBV11-2 to TRBJ2-5; possible D gene TRBD2, 5 bases. Trimming took off 1 base at V and 2 bases at J, with 11 bases between the two ends. Germline CDR1 and CDR2: SGHAT and FQNNGV. The CDR3 is made up of 15 amino acids. The CDR3 bases are TGTGCCAGCAGCTTAGTCCTCGGACTTCAAGAGACCCAGTACTTC. The encoded protein is CASSLVLGLQETQYF.

This clone was observed once. The genes are TRBV11-2 and TRBJ2-4; the D gene is possibly TRBD2 (7 bases). CDR3 length: 14 amino acids. Deletions cut 5 bases from V and 9 bases from J, with 17 bases between. Germline V CDR1 and CDR2: SGHAT, FQNNGV. The CDR3 nucleotides are TGTGCCAGCAGCCCTTCGGGGGGCTGGGGCATTCAGTACTTC. Its protein is CASSPSGGWGIQYF.

This clone was observed a handful of times. This sequence joins TRBV6-2 or TRBV6-3 and TRBJ1-5, with D tentatively TRBD1 (5 bases). V was clipped by 4 bases and J by 2 bases, with 12 bases between them. The CDR3 sequence is 15 residues long. Germline V gives CDR1 MNHEY, CDR2 SVGEGT. Here the CDR3 reads CASSSLSRGNQPQHF. CDR3 DNA sequence: TGTGCCAGCAGTTCGCTCAGCAGGGGCAATCAGCCCCAGCATTTT.

This clone was found once. V gene TRBV7-3 combines with J gene TRBJ2-5, with 8 bases that match TRBD2. The CDR3 covers 16 residues. The V segment lost 3 bases and the J segment 0 bases; nucleotides outside the gene matches: 6. Germline assignment: CDR1 SGHTA and CDR2 FQGTGA. CDR3 DNA sequence: TGTGCCAGCAGCTTCACTGGCGGGGGGAACCAAGAGACCCAGTACTTC. It translates to CASSFTGGGNQETQYF.

The chain couples TRBV15 to TRBJ1-5; no clear D gene. The CDR3 covers 14 residues. V was clipped by 1 base and J by 6 bases, with 10 bases between them. Germline CDR1 reads LNHNV; CDR2 reads YYDKDF (reference sequence). The CDR3: CATSRGAAGQPQHF. In DNA, the CDR3 is TGTGCCACCAGCAGAGGGGCCGCCGGTCAGCCCCAGCATTTT.

This clone has a handful of counts. This chain links TRBV5-1 with TRBJ1-2; TRBD1 is a possible D gene (5 bases). V lost 1 base to trimming and J lost 8 bases, with 15 bases between them. CDR3 length equals 14 residues. Germline-derived CDR1 and CDR2 are SGHRS and YFSETQ. The CDR3 nucleotides read TGCGCCAGCAGCTTGCCGGCGGGGGGAGACGGCTACACCTTC. Translation gives CASSLPAGGDGYTF. Full variable domain (missing parts from reference TRBV5-1 and TRBJ1-2): KAGVTQTPRYLIKTRGQQVTLSCSPISGHRSVSWYQQTPGQGLQFLFEYFSETQRNKGNFPGRFSGRQFSNSRSEMNVSTLELGDSALYLCASSLPAGGDGYTFGSGTRLTVV.

J is TRBJ2-3 and V is TRBV28; D may be TRBD2 (6 bases). Germline V CDR1 and CDR2: MDHEN, SYDVKM. Deletions cut 3 bases from V and 2 bases from J, with 12 bases between. This CDR3 has 15 amino acids. CDR3 in DNA: TGTGCCAGCAGTTTGGGAGGAGCGAACACAGATACGCAGTATTTT. Its protein product is CASSLGGANTDTQYF.

This clone has more than one count but fewer than ten. The chain carries TRBV24-1 and TRBJ2-3; 15 nucleotides line up with TRBD2. Germline trimming cut 3 bases from V and 4 bases from J; bases unmatched to any gene: 1. CDR3 size: 16 residues. The V gene's germline CDR1 is KGHDR and CDR2 SFDVKD. Here the CDR3 DNA reads TGTGCCACCAGTGATGGGACTAGCGGGGGGCCAGATACGCAGTATTTT. This sequence encodes CATSDGTSGGPDTQYF.

The rearrangement uses TRBV4-1 and TRBJ2-7; 9 nucleotides agree with TRBD2. The trim removed 3 bases at V and 0 bases at J, leaving 6 bases unmatched. Germline lookup yields CDR1 MGHRA and CDR2 YSYEKL. This CDR3 has 16 amino acids. The DNA for the CDR3 is TGCGCCAGCAGCCAGGCGACTAGCGGAATCTCCTACGAGCAGTACTTC. It translates to CASSQATSGISYEQYF.

The rearrangement uses TRBV5-1 and TRBJ2-6; the match to TRBD1 covers 7 bases. V lost 2 bases and J lost 0; bases outside the gene matches: 17. The CDR3 consists of 21 residues. Germline V gene lookup returns CDR1 SGHRS and CDR2 YFSETQ. The CDR3 sequence: CASSFQGVRSFTISGANVLTF. The CDR3 nucleotides are TGCGCCAGCAGCTTCCAGGGGGTGCGATCATTTACTATCTCTGGGGCCAACGTCCTGACTTTC.

The chain carries TRBV5-1 and TRBJ1-2, with 7 bases identical to TRBD1. Germline V lookup: CDR1 SGHRS, CDR2 YFSETQ. The junction had 10 bases not matched to a gene; V was cut back by 5 bases and J by 6 bases. CDR3 size: 14 residues. As DNA, the CDR3 is TGCGCCAGCAGTCTTAGGGAGACAGGGCATGGCTACACCTTC. Protein product: CASSLRETGHGYTF. The entire variable domain, with the rest obtained from reference TRBV5-1 and TRBJ1-2, is as follows: KAGVTQTPRYLIKTRGQQVTLSCSPISGHRSVSWYQQTPGQGLQFLFEYFSETQRNKGNFPGRFSGRQFSNSRSEMNVSTLELGDSALYLCASSLRETGHGYTFGSGTRLTVV.

The rearrangement joins TRBV5-4 to TRBJ1-3; 10 bases fit TRBD1. The CDR3 totals 14 residues. CDR1 is SGHNT and CDR2 is YYREEE in the germline V gene (reference sequence). Trimming at V came to 4 bases and at J to 7 bases, leaving 5 bases not matched to a gene. The CDR3 spells CASSAGDRGNTIYF. The CDR3 DNA sequence: TGTGCCAGCAGCGCGGGGGACAGGGGCAACACCATATATTTT.